A selection of T cell receptor beta chains follows, all from one sample in a study of cytomegalovirus exposure and HLA in healthy donors. Profiling relied on immunoSEQ multiplex PCR, and the TCRdb table lists in-frame clones only, not all of them. The data contain some 140,000 clones, just under 80% of them singletons. The sequencing sample was made of PBMCs. The receptors were gathered from a woman aged 18-29 years in good health and CMV-seronegative. The CDR3 runs from the conserved cysteine through the conserved F or W. A D gene is named only where the DNA matches it firmly. Size is stated for part of the rows, as once, few or many counts, or as a class when the clone is expanded.

V,D,J,size,CDR3,DNA
TRBV6-1,NA,TRBJ2-7,few,CASSLDLESDEQYF,TGTGCCAGCAGTTTAGACTTGGAGAGCGACGAGCAGTACTTC
TRBV6-5,NA,TRBJ2-5,NA,CASRRRRNSETQYF,TGTGCCAGCAGGAGGCGGCGGAATTCAGAGACCCAGTACTTC
TRBV6-5,NA,TRBJ1-6,NA,CASSWRHLDNSPLHF,TGTGCCAGCAGTTGGCGACACCTCGATAATTCACCCCTCCACTTT
TRBV19,NA,TRBJ2-5,NA,CASSRGVQETQYF,TGTGCCAGTAGTAGGGGCGTACAAGAGACCCAGTACTTC
TRBV30,NA,TRBJ1-6,NA,CAWTPFVRNNSPLHF,TGTGCCTGGACTCCTTTTGTCAGAAATAATTCACCCCTCCACTTT
TRBV10-3,NA,TRBJ1-1,NA,CAISEFSRGPEFMNTEAFF,TGTGCCATCAGTGAGTTTAGCCGCGGGCCCGAGTTCATGAACACTGAAGCTTTCTTT
TRBV5-1,NA,TRBJ1-5,NA,CASSPEGNQPQHF,TGCGCCAGCAGCCCGGAGGGCAATCAGCCCCAGCATTTT
TRBV5-6,TRBD1,TRBJ2-7,NA,CASSLRDRVYEQYF,TGTGCCAGCAGCCTGAGGGACAGGGTCTACGAGCAGTACTTC
TRBV6-1,NA,TRBJ1-5,NA,CASSEAAIRTVVISNQPQHF,TGTGCCAGCAGTGAAGCAGCGATTAGGACAGTTGTTATTAGCAATCAGCCCCAGCATTTT
TRBV29-1,NA,TRBJ1-2,NA,CSVAPANYLYGYTF,TGCAGCGTTGCTCCTGCGAATTATCTCTATGGCTACACCTTC
TRBV5-1,NA,TRBJ2-3,NA,CASSGAGTDTQYF,TGCGCCAGCAGCGGGGCGGGCACAGATACGCAGTATTTT
TRBV11-2,TRBD1,TRBJ1-5,NA,CASSLDGTGAHQPQHF,TGTGCCAGCAGCTTAGACGGGACAGGGGCTCATCAGCCCCAGCATTTT
TRBV7-7,TRBD2,TRBJ2-1,NA,CASSSYPGLAGIDEQFF,TGTGCCAGCAGCTCCTACCCGGGACTAGCGGGAATCGATGAGCAGTTCTTC
TRBV6-5,NA,TRBJ2-5,once,CASSSGDETQYF,TGTGCCAGCAGCTCAGGGGACGAGACCCAGTACTTC
TRBV7-6,NA,TRBJ1-3,NA,CASSQTPNPGNTIYF,TGTGCCAGCAGCCAAACTCCGAACCCTGGAAACACCATATATTTT
TRBV5-6,TRBD2,TRBJ2-3,NA,CASTLILAGGGDTQYF,TGTGCCAGCACTCTGATATTAGCGGGAGGTGGAGATACGCAGTATTTT
TRBV4-1,NA,TRBJ2-3,NA,CASSPLGRSGSHTDTQYF,TGCGCCAGCAGCCCCTTAGGTCGCTCGGGTTCCCACACAGATACGCAGTATTTT
TRBV9,TRBD2,TRBJ2-7,NA,CASSPGTSGSADEQYF,TGTGCCAGCAGCCCCGGGACTAGCGGGAGCGCCGACGAGCAGTACTTC